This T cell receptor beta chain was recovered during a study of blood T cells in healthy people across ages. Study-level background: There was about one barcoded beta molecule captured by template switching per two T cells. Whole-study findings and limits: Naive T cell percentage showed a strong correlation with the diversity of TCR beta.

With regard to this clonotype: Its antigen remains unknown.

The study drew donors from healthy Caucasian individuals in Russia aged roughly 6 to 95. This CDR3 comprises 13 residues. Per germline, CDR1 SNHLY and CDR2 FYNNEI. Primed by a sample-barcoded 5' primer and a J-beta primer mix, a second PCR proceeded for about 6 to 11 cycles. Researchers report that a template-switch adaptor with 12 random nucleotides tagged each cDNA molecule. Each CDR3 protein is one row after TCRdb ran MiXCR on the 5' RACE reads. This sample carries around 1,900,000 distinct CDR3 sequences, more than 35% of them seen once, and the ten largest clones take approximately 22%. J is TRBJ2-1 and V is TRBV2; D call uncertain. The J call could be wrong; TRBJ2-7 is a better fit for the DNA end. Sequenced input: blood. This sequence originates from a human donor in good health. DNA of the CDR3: TGTGCCAGCAGTGATGGAACAGACAATGAGCAGTACTTC. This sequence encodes CASSDGTDNEQYF.